These 10 T cell receptor beta chains share one sample of origin, sequenced in a study of CD8 T cells in Susac syndrome. cDNA came from about 0.5 to 1 ug RNA primed by random hexamers. From the immunoSEQ multiplex PCR reads, TCRdb called clonotypes with MiXCR, one entry per CDR3 protein. The repertoire holds some 260,000 distinct CDR3 sequences, with approximately 81% as singletons. Sequenced material: CD8+ T cells from PBMCs. All receptors come from a human donor with multiple sclerosis.

J is TRBJ2-7 and V is TRBV5-6; no definite D call. CDR1 is SGHDT and CDR2 is YYEEEE in the germline V gene. This CDR3 has 13 amino acids. The V end lost 0 bases, the J end lost 5 bases, and 9 bases lay between the germline ends. CDR3 nucleotides: TGTGCCAGCAGCTTGGGGGTTGGTAACGAGCAGTACTTC. Translating gives CASSLGVGNEQYF.

In its sample, this clonotype was seen once. The chain recombines TRBV5-1 with TRBJ2-1; D possibly corresponds to TRBD1 (6 bases). The CDR3 sequence is 14 residues long. The V gene lost 3 bases and the J gene lost 8 bases, with 15 bases spanning the gap. Per the germline V gene, CDR1 is SGHRS and CDR2 is YFSETQ. CDR3 nucleotides: TGCGCCAGCAGCTCGGGAACAGGGTATGATGAGCAGTTCTTC. It specifies CASSSGTGYDEQFF. Combining the CDR3 with reference TRBV5-1 and TRBJ2-1 gives the whole variable domain KAGVTQTPRYLIKTRGQQVTLSCSPISGHRSVSWYQQTPGQGLQFLFEYFSETQRNKGNFPGRFSGRQFSNSRSEMNVSTLELGDSALYLCASSSGTGYDEQFFGPGTRLTVL.

The chain couples TRBV20-1 to TRBJ2-7; D call uncertain. The CDR3 is 13 amino acids. Trimming cost V 6 bases and J 3 bases, with 15 bases left between them. Per the germline V gene, CDR1 is DFQATT and CDR2 is SNEGSKA (reference sequence). The CDR3: CSARTVGYYEQYF. CDR3 sequence (DNA): TGCAGTGCCCGGACCGTCGGATACTACGAGCAGTACTTC.

This clonotype came up a few times. The chain combines TRBV27 with TRBJ2-1; tentative D call: TRBD2 (6 bases). V lost 3 bases and J 2 bases, leaving 8 bases between the germline ends. This CDR3 contains 14 residues. The V gene's germline CDR1 is MNHEY and CDR2 SMNVEV (reference sequence). CDR3: CASSLSGAYNEQFF. CDR3 nucleotide sequence: TGTGCCAGCAGTTTGTCGGGAGCCTACAATGAGCAGTTCTTC.

The CDR3 sequence: CASSYTFLSNQPQHF. The CDR3 nucleotides read TGTGCCAGCAGTTACACCTTCTTGAGCAATCAGCCCCAGCATTTT. This chain uses TRBV6-5 with TRBJ1-5; D uncertain. CDR3 size: 15 residues. The germline gives CDR1 MNHEY, CDR2 SVGAGI. Trimming took off 2 bases at V and 1 base at J, with 9 bases between the two ends.

This chain joins TRBV20-1 and TRBJ2-1; possibly TRBD1 for D (5 bases). Germline CDR1 DFQATT, CDR2 SNEGSKA (reference sequence). CDR3 length: 16 amino acids. V lost 5 bases, J lost 2 bases, and 19 bases lay in between. The CDR3 region is CSASQTWGRTYNEQFF. CDR3 DNA sequence: TGCAGTGCTTCCCAGACCTGGGGCCGAACCTACAATGAGCAGTTCTTC.

V and J are TRBV5-6 and TRBJ1-5; D is unresolved. This CDR3 has 14 amino acids. From germline, CDR1 is SGHDT and CDR2 YYEEEE. The ends were cut back, 4 bases at V and 4 bases at J, with 12 bases in the middle. CDR3 nucleotides: TGTGCCAGCAGCCCGGCCACGGGGAATCAGCCCCAGCATTTT. Amino acid sequence: CASSPATGNQPQHF.

This chain joins TRBV27 and TRBJ2-2, with D hard to call. This CDR3 is 12 amino acids long. The germline V gene has CDR1 MNHEY and CDR2 SMNVEV (reference sequence). Trimming stripped 2 bases from V and 5 bases from J, with 3 bases between. The CDR3 spells CASSLETGELFF. CDR3 bases: TGTGCCAGCAGTTTAGAGACCGGGGAGCTGTTTTTT.

The chain combines TRBV20-1 with TRBJ2-3, with D unresolved. Looked up from germline, CDR1 is DFQATT and CDR2 is SNEGSKA (reference sequence). With 2 bases removed from V and 10 bases from J, the gap between germline ends came to 10 bases. The CDR3 totals 11 residues. The CDR3 DNA reads as TGCAGTGCTAGACGCGAGTTGCCGCAGTATTTT. It specifies CSARRELPQYF.

This sequence joins TRBV5-5 and TRBJ1-1; a weak D match, TRBD1 (6 bases). CDR1 and CDR2 from the germline V gene are SGHKS and YYEKEE (reference sequence). Deletions cut 4 bases from V and 0 bases from J, with 13 bases between. The CDR3 has 15 residues. The CDR3 loop reads CASSGGDGMNTEAFF. Here the CDR3 DNA reads TGTGCCAGCAGCGGGGGCGACGGTATGAACACTGAAGCTTTCTTT.